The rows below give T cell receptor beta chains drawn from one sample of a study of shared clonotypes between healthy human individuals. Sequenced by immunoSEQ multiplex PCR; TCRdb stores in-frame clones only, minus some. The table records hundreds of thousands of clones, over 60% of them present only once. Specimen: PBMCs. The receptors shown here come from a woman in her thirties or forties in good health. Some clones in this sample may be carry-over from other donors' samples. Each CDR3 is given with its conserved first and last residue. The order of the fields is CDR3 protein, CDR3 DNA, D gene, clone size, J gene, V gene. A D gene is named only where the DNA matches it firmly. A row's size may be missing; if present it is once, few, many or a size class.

cdr3_aa: CATSRRGTGGDEQYF; cdr3_nt: TGTGCCACCAGCAGGAGGGGTACAGGGGGGGACGAGCAGTACTTC; d_call: NA; clone_size: NA; j_call: TRBJ2-7; v_call: TRBV15
cdr3_aa: CASSLCERTSGVVQETQYF; cdr3_nt: TGTGCCAGCAGCTTATGTGAGCGGACTAGCGGGGTTGTCCAAGAGACCCAGTACTTC; d_call: TRBD2; clone_size: NA; j_call: TRBJ2-5; v_call: TRBV7-2
cdr3_aa: CASTRQGAFGANVLTF; cdr3_nt: TGTGCCAGCACTCGACAGGGGGCGTTTGGGGCCAACGTCCTGACTTTC; d_call: TRBD1; clone_size: NA; j_call: TRBJ2-6; v_call: TRBV28
cdr3_aa: CASSRGQYGEQFF; cdr3_nt: TGCGCCAGCAGCCGTGGGCAATACGGTGAGCAGTTCTTC; d_call: NA; clone_size: NA; j_call: TRBJ2-1; v_call: TRBV4-3
cdr3_aa: CASNGLAGGEQYF; cdr3_nt: TGCGCCAGCAATGGCCTAGCGGGAGGAGAACAGTACTTC; d_call: TRBD2; clone_size: NA; j_call: TRBJ2-7; v_call: TRBV5-1
cdr3_aa: CASSLPAVRYEQYF; cdr3_nt: TGTGCCAGCAGCTTACCTGCCGTCCGCTACGAGCAGTACTTC; d_call: NA; clone_size: NA; j_call: TRBJ2-7; v_call: TRBV7-9
cdr3_aa: CASSLALGESNYGYTF; cdr3_nt: TGTGCCAGCAGCTTGGCCCTCGGGGAGTCCAACTATGGCTACACCTTC; d_call: NA; clone_size: NA; j_call: TRBJ1-2; v_call: TRBV5-4
cdr3_aa: CASSSNRGWNTEAFF; cdr3_nt: TGTGCCAGCAGTTCAAACAGGGGATGGAACACTGAAGCTTTCTTT; d_call: TRBD1; clone_size: few; j_call: TRBJ1-1; v_call: TRBV7-8
cdr3_aa: CASSPRWAGGYYEQYF; cdr3_nt: TGCGCCAGCAGCCCCCGTTGGGCAGGGGGTTACTACGAGCAGTACTTC; d_call: TRBD1; clone_size: NA; j_call: TRBJ2-7; v_call: TRBV4-3
cdr3_aa: CASSTWEWHMEKLFF; cdr3_nt: TGTGCCAGCAGCACGTGGGAATGGCATATGGAAAAACTGTTTTTT; d_call: NA; clone_size: NA; j_call: TRBJ1-4; v_call: TRBV21-1
cdr3_aa: CASSQDNPVGGETQYF; cdr3_nt: TGCGCCAGCAGCCAAGATAACCCGGTGGGGGGTGAGACCCAGTACTTC; d_call: NA; clone_size: NA; j_call: TRBJ2-5; v_call: TRBV4-1
cdr3_aa: CASSPSETSGSPFSYEQYF; cdr3_nt: TGTGCCAGCAGCCCCTCCGAGACTAGCGGGAGTCCCTTCTCCTACGAGCAGTACTTC; d_call: TRBD2; clone_size: NA; j_call: TRBJ2-7; v_call: TRBV27
cdr3_aa: CASSTDRGKLFF; cdr3_nt: TGTGCCAGCAGCACGGACAGGGGAAAACTGTTTTTT; d_call: TRBD1; clone_size: NA; j_call: TRBJ1-4; v_call: TRBV5-4
cdr3_aa: CASSFHGTSGIEQFF; cdr3_nt: TGTGCCAGCAGCTTTCACGGGACTAGCGGGATTGAGCAGTTCTTC; d_call: TRBD2; clone_size: NA; j_call: TRBJ2-1; v_call: TRBV7-2
cdr3_aa: CASSEAGPTYNEQFF; cdr3_nt: TGTGCCAGCAGCGAAGCCGGTCCGACCTACAATGAGCAGTTCTTC; d_call: NA; clone_size: NA; j_call: TRBJ2-1; v_call: TRBV7-2
cdr3_aa: CAISELPAEYEQYF; cdr3_nt: TGTGCCATCAGTGAACTGCCCGCCGAGTACGAGCAGTACTTC; d_call: NA; clone_size: NA; j_call: TRBJ2-7; v_call: TRBV10-3
cdr3_aa: CATSRVLGETQYF; cdr3_nt: TGTGCCACCAGCAGAGTTCTGGGAGAGACCCAGTACTTC; d_call: NA; clone_size: NA; j_call: TRBJ2-5; v_call: TRBV15
cdr3_aa: CAAHRELSYEQYF; cdr3_nt: TGTGCCGCGCACAGGGAACTCTCCTACGAGCAGTACTTC; d_call: NA; clone_size: NA; j_call: TRBJ2-7; v_call: TRBV10-3
cdr3_aa: CASSEGLDSYLTEAFF; cdr3_nt: TGTGCCAGCAGTGAAGGACTGGACAGTTATCTCACTGAAGCTTTCTTT; d_call: NA; clone_size: NA; j_call: TRBJ1-1; v_call: TRBV6-1
cdr3_aa: CATSSGDRAKGYEQYF; cdr3_nt: TGTGCCACCAGCAGCGGGGATCGGGCAAAGGGATACGAGCAGTACTTC; d_call: NA; clone_size: once; j_call: TRBJ2-7; v_call: TRBV15
cdr3_aa: CASSLGGTTFSYNEQFF; cdr3_nt: TGCGCCAGCAGCTTGGGGGGGACTACCTTCTCCTACAATGAGCAGTTCTTC; d_call: TRBD2; clone_size: NA; j_call: TRBJ2-1; v_call: TRBV5-1
cdr3_aa: CASSLVGGRNTEAFF; cdr3_nt: TGTGCCAGCAGCTTAGTTGGGGGGCGAAACACTGAAGCTTTCTTT; d_call: NA; clone_size: NA; j_call: TRBJ1-1; v_call: TRBV7-6
cdr3_aa: CSVEGGSGNEQFF; cdr3_nt: TGCAGCGTTGAAGGGGGTAGCGGCAATGAGCAGTTCTTC; d_call: NA; clone_size: NA; j_call: TRBJ2-1; v_call: TRBV29-1
cdr3_aa: CASSLGSPGTDTQYF; cdr3_nt: TGTGCCAGCAGCTTAGGTTCGCCTGGCACAGATACGCAGTATTTT; d_call: NA; clone_size: NA; j_call: TRBJ2-3; v_call: TRBV11-2
cdr3_aa: CASSENNYGYTF; cdr3_nt: TGTGCCAGCAGTGAAAACAACTATGGCTACACCTTC; d_call: NA; clone_size: NA; j_call: TRBJ1-2; v_call: TRBV6-1
cdr3_aa: CASSFRQVAGNTIYF; cdr3_nt: TGTGCCAGCAGCTTCCGACAGGTAGCTGGAAACACCATATATTTT; d_call: NA; clone_size: many; j_call: TRBJ1-3; v_call: TRBV7-8
cdr3_aa: CASSLDRGGSHPLMYEQYF; cdr3_nt: TGCGCCAGCAGCTTGGATCGTGGAGGTTCCCATCCCCTAATGTACGAGCAGTACTTC; d_call: NA; clone_size: NA; j_call: TRBJ2-7; v_call: TRBV5-1
cdr3_aa: CASSLARDSSYEQYF; cdr3_nt: TGTGCCAGCAGCTTGGCCCGGGACAGCTCCTACGAGCAGTACTTC; d_call: TRBD1; clone_size: NA; j_call: TRBJ2-7; v_call: TRBV5-4
cdr3_aa: CSVEDSVAGVNNEQFF; cdr3_nt: TGTAGCGTTGAAGATTCTGTGGCGGGAGTGAACAATGAGCAGTTCTTC; d_call: TRBD2; clone_size: NA; j_call: TRBJ2-1; v_call: TRBV29-1
cdr3_aa: CASIPSGSSYEQYF; cdr3_nt: TGTGCCAGCATCCCTTCGGGCAGCTCCTACGAGCAGTACTTC; d_call: NA; clone_size: NA; j_call: TRBJ2-7; v_call: TRBV28
cdr3_aa: CASSPIDSDGELFF; cdr3_nt: TGTGCCAGCTCACCGATAGACAGTGACGGGGAGCTGTTTTTT; d_call: NA; clone_size: NA; j_call: TRBJ2-2; v_call: TRBV18
cdr3_aa: CASSRGTLYEQYF; cdr3_nt: TGTGCCAGCAGCCGGGGGACTCTATACGAGCAGTACTTC; d_call: NA; clone_size: few; j_call: TRBJ2-7; v_call: TRBV7-9
cdr3_aa: CASSFTSGSASNEQFF; cdr3_nt: TGTGCCAGCAGCTTTACTAGCGGGAGCGCATCCAATGAGCAGTTCTTC; d_call: TRBD2; clone_size: NA; j_call: TRBJ2-1; v_call: TRBV11-3
cdr3_aa: CASRPGRTMYEQYF; cdr3_nt: TGTGCCAGCAGGCCGGGACGGACGATGTACGAGCAGTACTTC; d_call: NA; clone_size: NA; j_call: TRBJ2-7; v_call: TRBV5-5
cdr3_aa: CAWSVLRVPFGNTIYF; cdr3_nt: TGTGCCTGGAGTGTACTCAGGGTGCCCTTCGGAAACACCATATATTTT; d_call: NA; clone_size: few; j_call: TRBJ1-3; v_call: TRBV30
cdr3_aa: CASSLTGGALEETQYF; cdr3_nt: TGTGCCAGCAGCCTCACAGGGGGCGCGTTGGAAGAGACCCAGTACTTC; d_call: TRBD1; clone_size: NA; j_call: TRBJ2-5; v_call: TRBV28
cdr3_aa: CASSSLRGPRAYEQYF; cdr3_nt: TGTGCCAGCAGTTCATTGCGGGGGCCCAGGGCCTACGAGCAGTACTTC; d_call: NA; clone_size: many; j_call: TRBJ2-7; v_call: TRBV28
cdr3_aa: CASSIREGSYEQYF; cdr3_nt: TGTGCCAGTAGTATACGGGAGGGATCCTACGAGCAGTACTTC; d_call: TRBD2; clone_size: few; j_call: TRBJ2-7; v_call: TRBV19
cdr3_aa: CASSPDPGNTIYF; cdr3_nt: TGCGCCAGCAGCCCCGATCCTGGAAACACCATATATTTT; d_call: NA; clone_size: NA; j_call: TRBJ1-3; v_call: TRBV5-1
cdr3_aa: CATSRDPGESEQYF; cdr3_nt: TGTGCCACCAGCAGAGATCCGGGGGAGAGCGAGCAGTACTTC; d_call: NA; clone_size: NA; j_call: TRBJ2-7; v_call: TRBV15